A selection of T cell receptor beta chains follows, all from one sample in a study of cytomegalovirus exposure and HLA in healthy donors. The table came from immunoSEQ multiplex PCR; TCRdb's copy has only in-frame clones and leaves some out. Among fewer than 120,000 clones, 65% to 80% were seen once, and the ten largest hold roughly 2.9%. The specimen was PBMCs. These receptors all come from a woman aged 55-70 years in good health and CMV-seropositive. CDR3s include the opening cysteine and the closing phenylalanine or tryptophan. A D gene is named only where the DNA matches it firmly. Clone sizes are given selectively: once, few, many, or a class where the clone is expanded.

d_gene	j_gene	abundance	v_gene	CDR3nt	CDR3aa
-	TRBJ2-5	-	TRBV16	TGTGCCAGCAGCCAATCGAGGGCAGGCGGCGAGACCCAGTACTTC	CASSQSRAGGETQYF
-	TRBJ1-1	-	TRBV14	TGTGCCAGCAGCCAGCCGGGAGGGTACACTGAAGCTTTCTTT	CASSQPGGYTEAFF
TRBD1	TRBJ1-3	-	TRBV9	TGTGCCAGCAGCGTGGGACAGTTTGGCTCTGGAAACACCATATATTTT	CASSVGQFGSGNTIYF
-	TRBJ2-7	-	TRBV12-5	TGTGCTAGTGGTTTGGTGCTCCGCCCCGGGACTCCCTACGAGCAGTACTTC	CASGLVLRPGTPYEQYF
TRBD2	TRBJ2-1	-	TRBV19	TGTGCCAGTCAGGGACTAGCGGGAGACAATGAGCAGTTCTTC	CASQGLAGDNEQFF
TRBD1	TRBJ1-2	-	TRBV27	TGTGCCAGCAGTCCTCGGACAGGGGGCTATGGCTACACCTTC	CASSPRTGGYGYTF
TRBD1	TRBJ2-7	-	TRBV5-1	TGCGCCAGCACGCGGACAGGATCTTATCCGGGGGAGCAGTACTTC	CASTRTGSYPGEQYF
-	TRBJ2-7	few	TRBV7-2	TGTGCCAGCAGCTTAGAACCTGGAGCTAGTTACGAGCAGTACTTC	CASSLEPGASYEQYF
-	TRBJ1-5	-	TRBV2	TGTGCCAGCAGTGACTTGGACAGACATCAGCCCCAGCATTTT	CASSDLDRHQPQHF
-	TRBJ1-4	-	TRBV7-9	TGTGCCAGCAGCTCAAGCACAGGGTCCGGGGAACTGTTTTTT	CASSSSTGSGELFF
-	TRBJ1-2	-	TRBV5-1	TGCGCCAGCAGCTTGGCGACACCTAACTATGGCTACACCTTC	CASSLATPNYGYTF
-	TRBJ1-2	-	TRBV4-1	TGCGCCAGCAGCCAAGATCGAGGGCAGGTTCGCAACTATGGCTACACCTTC	CASSQDRGQVRNYGYTF
TRBD1	TRBJ1-1	-	TRBV2	TGTGCCAGCAGTCAGCCTACGGACAGGAATATGAACACTGAAGCTTTCTTT	CASSQPTDRNMNTEAFF
-	TRBJ1-2	once	TRBV5-1	TGCGCCAGCAGCTTGGCCGGGGGGGCAATCTATGGCTACACCTTC	CASSLAGGAIYGYTF
TRBD2	TRBJ2-5	-	TRBV7-9	TGTGCCAGCAGCTTAGCCGCGGGACTAGCGGGAGTAGGAAAAGAGACCCAGTACTTC	CASSLAAGLAGVGKETQYF
TRBD2	TRBJ2-5	-	TRBV7-9	TGTGCCAGCACCGAGGGACTAGCGGGATGGGGAGAGACCCAGTACTTC	CASTEGLAGWGETQYF
TRBD1	TRBJ2-5	-	TRBV18	TGTGCCAGCTCACCGCGATCGACAGGGGGCTTGGAGACCCAGTACTTC	CASSPRSTGGLETQYF
TRBD1	TRBJ2-7	-	TRBV5-1	TGCGCCAGCAGCGCAACGGGACAGGGCTACGAGCAGTACTTC	CASSATGQGYEQYF
TRBD2	TRBJ2-3	-	TRBV27	TGTGCCAGCAGTTCCCGGGCTAGCGGCGAACTCATAGGATCTAGCACAGATACGCAGTATTTT	CASSSRASGELIGSSTDTQYF
TRBD2	TRBJ2-1	-	TRBV7-9	TGTTCCTGGACTAGCGGGAGGAATGAGCAGTTCTTC	CSWTSGRNEQFF
-	TRBJ1-2	-	TRBV7-9	TGTGCCAGCAGCTTAAACCCAAGCGGGGATGGCTACACCTTC	CASSLNPSGDGYTF
TRBD2	TRBJ2-3	-	TRBV4-1	TGCGCCAGCAGCATAAGGGAGGGTTACAGGACAGATACGCAGTATTTT	CASSIREGYRTDTQYF
-	TRBJ2-5	-	TRBV21-1	TGTGCCAGCAGCAAAGCGGGGAGATTCGAGACCCAGTACTTC	CASSKAGRFETQYF
TRBD2	TRBJ2-3	-	TRBV19	TGTGCCAGTAGTATTGGGAGCGGGAGGGCCCAAGATACGCAGTATTTT	CASSIGSGRAQDTQYF
-	TRBJ1-2	-	TRBV6-5	TGTGCCAGCAGCCACCGGGAGCCCACTTGGTACGGCTACACCTTC	CASSHREPTWYGYTF
TRBD2	TRBJ2-2	few	TRBV4-1	TGCGCCAGCAGGCTTGGTCGGGTCACTAGCGGGACCAACACCGGGGAGCTGTTTTTT	CASRLGRVTSGTNTGELFF
TRBD2	TRBJ2-1	-	TRBV19	TGTGCCAGTATGGGGATAGGGACTAGCGGTTTTAGCTCCTACAATGAGCAGTTCTTC	CASMGIGTSGFSSYNEQFF
TRBD1	TRBJ1-5	few	TRBV7-9	TGTGCCAGCAGCTATGGACAGGTCAATCAGCCCCAGCATTTT	CASSYGQVNQPQHF
TRBD1	TRBJ2-7	few	TRBV10-3	TGTGCCATCAGGGACCCGACAGGGGGCTACGAGCAGTACTTC	CAIRDPTGGYEQYF
-	TRBJ2-7	-	TRBV2	TGTGCCAGCAGGCAGGGTTACGAGCAGTACTTC	CASRQGYEQYF
TRBD1	TRBJ1-5	-	TRBV15	TGTGCCACCAGCTTTTGGACAGGGCGAGATAGCAATCAGCCCCAGCATTTT	CATSFWTGRDSNQPQHF
TRBD1	TRBJ1-6	-	TRBV6-1	TGTGCCAGCAGTGAAAGGGGGACAGGGTATTCACCCCTCCACTTT	CASSERGTGYSPLHF
-	TRBJ2-3	-	TRBV5-1	TGCGCCAGCAGCTTGGGTGGGGGGTCCACAGATACGCAGTATTTT	CASSLGGGSTDTQYF
TRBD1	TRBJ1-1	-	TRBV7-9	TGTGCCAGCAGCCAGGACCAGGGGGCCAACACTGAAGCTTTCTTT	CASSQDQGANTEAFF
-	TRBJ1-3	few	TRBV2	TGTGCCAGCAGTAACAGCTATTCTGGAAACACCATATATTTT	CASSNSYSGNTIYF
TRBD2	TRBJ2-7	once	TRBV7-9	TGTGCCAGCAGCTTAGGATGGCTAGCGGGGTTATACGAGCAGTACTTC	CASSLGWLAGLYEQYF
-	TRBJ2-1	-	TRBV27	TGTGCCAGCAGTTTCGGGGGCTCCTACAATGAGCAGTTCTTC	CASSFGGSYNEQFF
-	TRBJ1-2	-	TRBV28	TGTGCCAGCAGCCAACTTTGGGCAGACAATGGCTACACCTTC	CASSQLWADNGYTF